This T cell receptor (beta chain) originates from a study of cytomegalovirus exposure and HLA in healthy donors. Of note for this clone: Its cognate antigen is unknown.

The germline CDR1 and CDR2 sequences are MDHEN and SYDVKM. With V trimmed by 2 bases and J by 5 bases, 0 bases remained unmatched. The CDR3 consists of 15 residues. PCR involved 60 Vbeta and 13 Jbeta primers. Sequencing used immunoSEQ multiplex PCR; TCRdb keeps in-frame clones, though not all of them. The profile covers roughly 120,000 clones, with approximately 80% appearing a single time and over 0.2% taken by the ten largest. Study outcomes and limitations: Reportedly, TCR beta sequences accurately predicted HLA-A and HLA-B alleles in most subjects. When the data were analyzed later, several of the most significant clusters appeared to be linked to common viral pathogens. In a later analysis, V- and J-gene trimming of beta chains associated with a DCLRE1C missense variant, replicated independently. The majority of TCR sequences were rare, yet some public TCRs appeared in many donors.

The material sequenced was PBMCs. This receptor was taken from a man aged 45-60 years in good health and CMV-seronegative. The chain recombines TRBV28 with TRBJ2-2; TRBD2 aligns across 12 bases. CDR3 amino acids: CASSLLAGGTGELFF. CDR3 bases: TGTGCCAGCAGTTTACTAGCGGGAGGGACCGGGGAGCTGTTTTTT.